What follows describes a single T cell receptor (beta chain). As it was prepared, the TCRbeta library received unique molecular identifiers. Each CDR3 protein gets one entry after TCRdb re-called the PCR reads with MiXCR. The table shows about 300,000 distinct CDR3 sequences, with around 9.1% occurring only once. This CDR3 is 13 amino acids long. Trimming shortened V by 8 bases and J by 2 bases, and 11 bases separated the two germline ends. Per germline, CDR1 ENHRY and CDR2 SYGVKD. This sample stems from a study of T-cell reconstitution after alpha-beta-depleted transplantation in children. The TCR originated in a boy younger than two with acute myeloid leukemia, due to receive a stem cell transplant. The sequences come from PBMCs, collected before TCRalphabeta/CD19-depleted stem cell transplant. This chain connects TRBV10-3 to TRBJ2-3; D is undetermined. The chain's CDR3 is CAILSGPTDTQYF. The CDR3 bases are TGTGCCATCCTGTCAGGCCCCACAGATACGCAGTATTTT.